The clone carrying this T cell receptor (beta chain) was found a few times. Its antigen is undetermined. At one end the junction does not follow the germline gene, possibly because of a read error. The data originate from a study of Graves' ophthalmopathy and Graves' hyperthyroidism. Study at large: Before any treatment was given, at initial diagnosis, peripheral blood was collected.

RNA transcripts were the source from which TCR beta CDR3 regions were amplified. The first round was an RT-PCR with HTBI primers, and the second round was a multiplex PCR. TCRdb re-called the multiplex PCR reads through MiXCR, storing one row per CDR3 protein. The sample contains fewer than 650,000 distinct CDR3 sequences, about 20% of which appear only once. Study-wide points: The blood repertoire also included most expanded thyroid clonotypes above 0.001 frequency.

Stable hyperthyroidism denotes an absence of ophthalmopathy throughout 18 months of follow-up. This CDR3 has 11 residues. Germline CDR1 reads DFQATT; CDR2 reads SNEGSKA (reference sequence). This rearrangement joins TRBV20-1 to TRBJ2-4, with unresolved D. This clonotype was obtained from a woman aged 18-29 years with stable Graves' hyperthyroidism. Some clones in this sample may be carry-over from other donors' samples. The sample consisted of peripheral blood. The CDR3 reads CSARSENIKYF. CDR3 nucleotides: TGCAGTGCTCGGTCCGAAAACATTAAGTACTTC.